The sequence of this TCR beta chain was determined in a study of cytomegalovirus exposure and HLA in healthy donors. Primers for the PCR totalled 60 Vbeta and 13 Jbeta. Repertoires were generated with immunoSEQ multiplex PCR, while TCRdb's copy carries only in-frame clones and drops some. This sample's table reports about 150,000 clones. On this clone: The same CDR3 arises from other DNA sequences in this sample as well.

The CDR3 has 14 amino acids. From germline, CDR1 is SGHRS and CDR2 YFSETQ. J was trimmed by 6 bases and V by 4 bases; bases with no gene match: 6. V is TRBV5-1 and J is TRBJ2-7, with 11 bases identical to TRBD1. This receptor was identified in a woman aged 50 to 60 in good health and CMV-seronegative. Material: PBMCs. The DNA of the CDR3 is TGCGCCAGCAGCCCTGGGACAGGGGGGCTCGAGCAGTACTTC. Its translation is CASSPGTGGLEQYF.